This T cell receptor beta chain emerged from a study of T cell responses to AZD1222 COVID-19 vaccine. V was cut by 3 bases and J by 2 bases, with 7 bases left in between. The CDR3 is 13 residues long. Data came from immunoSEQ multiplex PCR; TCRdb stores just in-frame clones and leaves some out. The profile shows about 74,000 clones, about 91% of them singletons. The material was peripheral blood, obtained 28 days after the second AZD1222 dose. V gene TRBV12-3 or TRBV12-4 combines with J gene TRBJ1-1; D gene ambiguous. The TCR sequence derives from an adult who received the AZD1222 COVID-19 vaccine. In DNA, the CDR3 is TGTGCCAGCAGTTTTCGGGGTAACACTGAAGCTTTCTTT. This codes for CASSFRGNTEAFF.